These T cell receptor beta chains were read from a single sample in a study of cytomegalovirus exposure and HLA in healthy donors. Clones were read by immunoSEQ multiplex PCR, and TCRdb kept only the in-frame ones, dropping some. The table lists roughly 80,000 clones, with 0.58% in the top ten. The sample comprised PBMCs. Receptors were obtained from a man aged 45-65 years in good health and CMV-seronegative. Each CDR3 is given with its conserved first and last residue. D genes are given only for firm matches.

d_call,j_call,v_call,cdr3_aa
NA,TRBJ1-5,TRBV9,CASSPGGDSNQPQHF
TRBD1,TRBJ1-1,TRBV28,CATLWTGSNTEAFF
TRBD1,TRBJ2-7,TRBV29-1,CSVTDRDGYEQYF
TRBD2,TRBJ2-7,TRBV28,CASSTRGLAAYEQYF
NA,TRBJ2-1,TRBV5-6,CASSLAGHSEADNEQFF
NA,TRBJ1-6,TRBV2,CANRKEYNSPLHF
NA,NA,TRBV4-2,CASSQGPGSDYEQYF
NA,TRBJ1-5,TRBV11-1,CASSPKGGGADQPQHF
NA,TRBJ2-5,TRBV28,CASTTPGEWLETQYF
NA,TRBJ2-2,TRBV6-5,CASSYSGRTGELFF
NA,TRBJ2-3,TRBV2,CASSEGATTDTQYF
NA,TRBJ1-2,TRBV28,CASRWDTNYGYTF
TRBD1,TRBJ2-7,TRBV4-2,CASSPQNRGEYEQYF
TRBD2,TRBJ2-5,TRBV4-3,CASSQQAGWETQYF
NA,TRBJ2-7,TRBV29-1,CSVVPTGPYEQYF
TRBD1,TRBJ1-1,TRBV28,CASSPTGTGESEAFF
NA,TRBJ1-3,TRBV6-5,CASSYSARAGNTIYF
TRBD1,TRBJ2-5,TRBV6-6,CASSYSETGGRETQYF
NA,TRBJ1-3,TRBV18,CASSPPFQGTGNTIYF
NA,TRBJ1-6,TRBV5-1,CASRGGDSSYNSPLHF
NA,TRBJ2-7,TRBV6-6,CASSYSAGDDSYEQYF
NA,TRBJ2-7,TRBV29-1,CSVEEAASYEQYF
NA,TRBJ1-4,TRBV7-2,CASSANRATNEKLFF
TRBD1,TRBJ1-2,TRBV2,CASSELLRDSDGYTF
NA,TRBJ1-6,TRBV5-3,CARTDGQENSPLHF
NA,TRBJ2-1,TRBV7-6,CASSLLFGVPFYNEQFF
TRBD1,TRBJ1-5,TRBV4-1,CASSLGTGPGVYSNQPQHF
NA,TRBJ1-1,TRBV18,CASSPEDRPNTEAFF
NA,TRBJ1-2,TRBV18,CASSPPAGTRGYTF
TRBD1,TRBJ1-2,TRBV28,CAIQGNGYTF
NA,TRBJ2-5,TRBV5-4,CASSLGRETQYF
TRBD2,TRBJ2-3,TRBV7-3,CASSRTSSTDTQYF
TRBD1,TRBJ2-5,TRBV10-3,CAIRGQAEETQYF
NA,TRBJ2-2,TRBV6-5,CASSFGVNTGELFF
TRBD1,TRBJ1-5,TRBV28,CASRGQDHSNQPQHF
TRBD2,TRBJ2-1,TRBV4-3,CASSQDSRGAPLF
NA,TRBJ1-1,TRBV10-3,CATIPGAGTEAFF
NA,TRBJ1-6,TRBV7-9,CASSFGGSYNSPLHF
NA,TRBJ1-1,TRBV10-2,CASSSGTPRTEAFF
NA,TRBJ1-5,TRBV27,CASSLGASNQPQHF
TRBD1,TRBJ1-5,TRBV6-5,CASRGTGTAVGSQHF